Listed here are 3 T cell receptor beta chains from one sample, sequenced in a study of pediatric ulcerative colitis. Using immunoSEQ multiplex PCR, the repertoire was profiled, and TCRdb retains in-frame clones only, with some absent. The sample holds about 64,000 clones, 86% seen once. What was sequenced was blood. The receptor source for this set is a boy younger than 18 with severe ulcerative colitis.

The CDR3 DNA follows: TGTGCCAGCTCACCACCGGAAGAAGAGGCTTTCTTT. Amino acids: CASSPPEEEAFF. This chain uses TRBV18 with TRBJ1-1; D uncertain. The CDR3 contains 12 residues. Trimming shortened V by 0 bases and J by 11 bases, and 10 bases separated the two germline ends. The germline V gene encodes CDR1 KGHSH and CDR2 LQKENI.

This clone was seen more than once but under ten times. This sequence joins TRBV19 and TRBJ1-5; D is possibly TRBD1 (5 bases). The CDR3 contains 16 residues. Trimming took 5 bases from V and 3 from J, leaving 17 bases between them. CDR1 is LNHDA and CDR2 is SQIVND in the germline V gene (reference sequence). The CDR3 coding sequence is TGTGCCAGTAGTCCTTTGGGGCAGGGATACAATCAGCCCCAGCATTTT. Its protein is CASSPLGQGYNQPQHF. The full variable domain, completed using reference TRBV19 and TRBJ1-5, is DGGITQSPKYLFRKEGQNVTLSCEQNLNHDAMYWYRQDPGQGLRLIYYSQIVNDFQKGDIAEGYSVSREKKESFPLTVTSAQKNPTAFYLCASSPLGQGYNQPQHFGDGTRLSIL.

The DNA for the CDR3 is TGTGCCAGCAGTGCCGGGACAGGGGGCTACGAGCAGTACTTC. It is translated as CASSAGTGGYEQYF. V gene TRBV6-4 combines with J gene TRBJ2-7; 11 positions agree with TRBD1. Germline lookup yields CDR1 MRHNA and CDR2 SNTAGT. The CDR3 sequence is 14 residues long. The V gene end was trimmed by 4 bases and the J gene end by 3 bases; junction bases not matched to a gene: 2.